This T cell receptor beta chain was sequenced for a study of cytomegalovirus exposure and HLA in healthy donors. Study outcomes and limitations: Many donors carried some public TCRs, although rarity characterized most TCR sequences. Some V segments (TRBV6-2 and TRBV6-3 among them) were excluded as indistinguishable. In an earlier analysis, productive rearrangement rates for most beta V segments clustered near 87% or 30%.

Primers for the PCR totalled 60 Vbeta and 13 Jbeta. Here immunoSEQ multiplex PCR was the method, and the copy in TCRdb shows in-frame clones only, minus some. The sample has 65,000 to 85,000 clones. Notes on this clone: Its antigen is unidentified.

V was pared by 1 base and J by 9 bases, with 5 bases of the junction left unmatched. Germline V lookup: CDR1 SGHTA, CDR2 FQGTGA. The CDR3 covers 13 residues. Healthy bone marrow donors made up the donor group. This sequence was found in a woman aged 25 to 39 in good health and CMV-seronegative. The specimen was PBMCs. The V and J genes are TRBV7-3 and TRBJ2-5; 7 bases line up with TRBD2. The CDR3 protein is CASSLSPAGAQYF. Here the CDR3 DNA reads TGTGCCAGCAGCTTAAGTCCCGCGGGGGCCCAGTACTTC. The full variable domain, completed using reference TRBV7-3 and TRBJ2-5, is GAGVSQTPSNKVTEKGKYVELRCDPISGHTALYWYRQSLGQGPEFLIYFQGTGAADDSGLPNDRFFAVRPEGSVSTLKIQRTERGDSAVYLCASSLSPAGAQYFGPGTRLLVL.